Listed below are T cell receptor beta chains from one sample, sequenced in a study of cytomegalovirus exposure and HLA in healthy donors. The table came from immunoSEQ multiplex PCR; TCRdb's copy has only in-frame clones and leaves some out. The table records about 140,000 clones, about 80% of them present only once. Sequenced material: PBMCs. These receptor sequences come from a woman in her thirties or forties in good health and CMV-seronegative. The CDR3 runs from the conserved cysteine through the conserved F or W. Each record gives: V gene, D gene, clone size, J gene, CDR3 DNA, CDR3 protein. The D gene is left open where the match is weak. Expanded clones are given a class, and other clones once, few, many or no size at all.

TRBV27	TRBD1	-	TRBJ1-1	TGTGCCAGCAGTCCATGGGACAGGGTAATGAAGACTGAAGCTTTCTTT	CASSPWDRVMKTEAFF
TRBV10-3	-	-	TRBJ2-1	TGTGCCATCGGGGGAGCAGGGGCCCCAAACAATGAGCAGTTCTTC	CAIGGAGAPNNEQFF
TRBV7-2	TRBD2	few	TRBJ2-3	TGTGCCAGCAGCTTAGCACTAGCGGCCAACACAGATACGCAGTATTTT	CASSLALAANTDTQYF
TRBV2	-	-	TRBJ2-7	TGTGCCAGCAGTGAAAACAAAATGCCGTACTTC	CASSENKMPYF
TRBV5-4	TRBD2	-	TRBJ2-5	TGTGCCAGCAGCCAGACTAGCGCCCGTCAAGAGACCCAGTACTTC	CASSQTSARQETQYF
TRBV18	TRBD1	-	TRBJ2-5	TGTGCCAGCTCACCGGGACAGCCTCGGGAGACCCAGTACTTC	CASSPGQPRETQYF
TRBV6-5	-	-	TRBJ1-2	TGCGCCAGCAGGTACACGGAGATGGCGCCTGGCTACACCTTC	CASRYTEMAPGYTF
TRBV7-2	TRBD1	-	TRBJ1-2	TGTGCCAGCAGCCGATGGGGACAGAAAAATGGCTACACCTTC	CASSRWGQKNGYTF
TRBV5-6	-	-	TRBJ1-4	TGTGCCAGCAGCTACTTTGGTTCTTCGGGGGGAACTAATGAAAAACTGTTTTTT	CASSYFGSSGGTNEKLFF
TRBV6-1	TRBD1	-	TRBJ1-1	TGTGCCAGCAGCCTAGAGGGGGCTACTGAAGCTTTCTTT	CASSLEGATEAFF
TRBV6-9	-	-	TRBJ2-7	TGTGCCAGCAGGTACACCTACGAGCAGTACTTC	CASRYTYEQYF
TRBV28	-	-	TRBJ1-2	TGTGCCAGCAGTTTACACGGAGGGTGGGGCTACACCTTC	CASSLHGGWGYTF
TRBV29-1	-	-	TRBJ1-5	TGCAGCGTGGGATGGGGGGGGAATCAGCCCCAGCATTTT	CSVGWGGNQPQHF
TRBV25-1	-	-	TRBJ1-1	TGTGCCGCGGCTGGCCGGAACACTGAAGCTTTCTTT	CAAAGRNTEAFF
TRBV5-4	TRBD2	-	TRBJ2-3	TGTGCCAGCCGCTCCTCGAGCGGGAGGGTGACAGATACGCAGTATTTT	CASRSSSGRVTDTQYF
TRBV10-3	TRBD2	-	TRBJ2-7	TGTGCCATCAGTGAGTTGACTAGCGGGAGCTTATTTGGGAACGAGCAGTACTTC	CAISELTSGSLFGNEQYF
TRBV4-3	TRBD2	-	TRBJ2-7	TGCGCCAGCAGCCAAGGTAGCGGGGGTTCCTACGAGCAGTACTTC	CASSQGSGGSYEQYF
TRBV6-1	-	few	TRBJ1-2	TGTGCCAGCAGTGAAGCAGAAATCGGGGGAACGGACTATGGCTACACCTTC	CASSEAEIGGTDYGYTF
TRBV4-1	TRBD1	-	TRBJ1-3	TGCGCCAGCAGCCGGACAGGGTTTTTGGACACCATATATTTT	CASSRTGFLDTIYF
TRBV28	TRBD1	-	TRBJ1-1	TGTGCCAGCAGTTTATTGTGGGCGGGACAGCGGAACACTGAAGCTTTCTTT	CASSLLWAGQRNTEAFF
TRBV7-9	TRBD1	-	TRBJ2-2	TGTGCCAGCAGCTTAGGACAGGGATGGAGCACCGGGGAGCTGTTTTTT	CASSLGQGWSTGELFF
TRBV11-3	TRBD1	few	TRBJ2-2	TGTGCCAGCAGCATCGGGACAGGGGAGACCGGGGAGCTGTTTTTT	CASSIGTGETGELFF
TRBV18	-	-	TRBJ2-7	TGTGCCAGCTCACCGGTCCGGGAGACCTACGAGCAGTACTTC	CASSPVRETYEQYF
TRBV19	-	-	TRBJ1-1	TGTGCCAGTAGTTCCACAGGGACGAACACTGAAGCTTTCTTT	CASSSTGTNTEAFF
TRBV4-3	-	-	TRBJ1-2	TGCGCCAGCAGCCAAGATAGCCAGGGGAGCTATGGCTACACCTTC	CASSQDSQGSYGYTF
TRBV7-6	-	-	TRBJ1-2	TGTGCCAGCAGCTTAGCGTACAGGGACTATGGCTACACCTTC	CASSLAYRDYGYTF
TRBV19	-	-	TRBJ1-3	TGTGCCAGTAGTATAGATGGCGGCGTCTCTGGAAACACCATATATTTT	CASSIDGGVSGNTIYF
TRBV19	TRBD1	-	TRBJ1-5	TGTGCCAGTAGTACTAGGGGGCGTAGTAATCAGCCCCAGCATTTT	CASSTRGRSNQPQHF
TRBV4-3	-	-	TRBJ2-5	TGCGCCAGCAGCCAAGCTGGGCAGCAAGGGACCCAGTACTTC	CASSQAGQQGTQYF
TRBV5-4	-	once	TRBJ1-2	TGTGCCAGCAGCTTGGATGAGGGATTCGGCTATGGCTACACCTTC	CASSLDEGFGYGYTF
TRBV5-1	-	few	TRBJ1-2	TGCGCCAGCAGCCCCCGCAACCAGGGGTATGGCTACACCTTC	CASSPRNQGYGYTF
TRBV25-1	TRBD1	-	TRBJ2-1	TGTGCCAGCGAAGACAGGGTCGTCAATGAGCAGTTCTTC	CASEDRVVNEQFF
TRBV2	-	-	TRBJ2-2	TGTGCCAGCAGAGAGCCGGACAGATTCACCGGGGAGCTGTTTTTT	CASREPDRFTGELFF
TRBV30	-	-	TRBJ2-7	TGTGCCTGGAGTAGCGCTTACGAGCAGTACTTC	CAWSSAYEQYF
TRBV4-1	-	-	TRBJ2-7	TGCGCCAGCAGCCAAGGGGGAGGATCCTACGAGCAGTACTTC	CASSQGGGSYEQYF
TRBV10-1	-	once	TRBJ2-7	TGCGCCAGCAGTGAGTCGAAAACAGGGTTCCCCTACGAGCAGTACTTC	CASSESKTGFPYEQYF
TRBV7-9	TRBD2	-	TRBJ2-5	TGTTCCAGCAGCCCAAGACTAGCGGGGGGGCCTCAGACCCAGTACTTC	CSSSPRLAGGPQTQYF
TRBV7-3	-	-	TRBJ2-7	TGTGCCAGCAGCTTAATTATGGGGGGAGGAGTACCTGTAGGATTGCCCTACGAGCAGTACTTC	CASSLIMGGGVPVGLPYEQYF
TRBV5-1	TRBD1	-	TRBJ1-4	TGCGCCAGCAGCTCGAGGGGGGACAGGACCGCAACTAATGAAAAACTGTTTTTT	CASSSRGDRTATNEKLFF
TRBV5-1	TRBD2	-	TRBJ2-2	TGCGCCAGCAGCTTGTACACTAGCGGGGCCATAACCGGGGAGCTGTTTTTT	CASSLYTSGAITGELFF
TRBV30	-	-	TRBJ2-3	TGTGCCTGGAGTGTTCATGGCTCCAGCACAGATACGCAGTATTTT	CAWSVHGSSTDTQYF
TRBV2	TRBD2	-	TRBJ2-5	TGTGCCAGCCTTCGCGGGGGGCAAGAGACCCAGTACTTC	CASLRGGQETQYF
TRBV28	-	-	TRBJ2-2	TGTGCCAGCAGCCCCTCCACCGGGGAGCTGTTTTTT	CASSPSTGELFF
TRBV9	TRBD2	-	TRBJ2-1	TGTGCCAGCAGCGTAGCTGGGACTAGCGGATACAATGAGCAGTTCTTC	CASSVAGTSGYNEQFF
TRBV7-2	TRBD1	few	TRBJ2-5	TGTGCCAGCAGCGGGGGACAGCAAGAGACCCAGTACTTC	CASSGGQQETQYF
TRBV7-3	TRBD2	-	TRBJ2-2	TGTGCCAGCAGCCTATTCTATAGCGGGGGGGCCATCGGGGAGCTGTTTTTT	CASSLFYSGGAIGELFF
TRBV7-9	-	-	TRBJ2-2	TGTTCCAGCCCACCTCCCGCGGAGACCCCCGGGGAGCTGTTTTTT	CSSPPPAETPGELFF
TRBV2	-	-	TRBJ2-7	TGTGCCAGCAGTGACAGGGGAATCACCTACGAGCAGTACTTC	CASSDRGITYEQYF
TRBV5-6	TRBD1	-	TRBJ2-1	TGTGCCAGCAGCTTGGGACAGGGGGGCAATGAGCAGTTCTTC	CASSLGQGGNEQFF
TRBV29-1	-	-	TRBJ2-3	TGCAGCGTTGAAGATGGGGCAGGGCCGCAAAACACAGATACGCAGTATTTT	CSVEDGAGPQNTDTQYF
TRBV5-6	TRBD1	once	TRBJ1-2	TGTGCCAGCAGCCCGGGACAGGGGGCGAGCGACTATGGCTACACCTTC	CASSPGQGASDYGYTF
TRBV2	TRBD1	-	TRBJ2-7	TGTGCCAGCAGTGAATGGGGGGACAGGGAAAGGGTGGTGCCCTACGAGCAGTACTTC	CASSEWGDRERVVPYEQYF
TRBV7-6	-	-	TRBJ1-2	TGTGCCAGCAGCTTAAAACCTTGGGCCAGGGGATTGAATGGCTACACCTTC	CASSLKPWARGLNGYTF
TRBV7-3	TRBD2	-	TRBJ2-1	TGTGCCAGCAGCTTAATAGCGGGAGGCAGGAATGAGCAGTTCTTC	CASSLIAGGRNEQFF
TRBV14	TRBD2	-	TRBJ2-7	TGTGCCAGCAGCCCCCGAACTAGCGGGAGGCCATACGAGCAGTACTTC	CASSPRTSGRPYEQYF
TRBV18	TRBD2	-	TRBJ2-7	TGTGCCAGCTCACCACGACTAGCGTACTCCTACGAGCAGTACTTC	CASSPRLAYSYEQYF
TRBV25-1	TRBD1	-	TRBJ1-2	TGTGCCAGCAGTGAATTACGTGAGGGGGCGGGTGGCTACACCTTC	CASSELREGAGGYTF
TRBV19	-	few	TRBJ1-1	TGTGCCAGTAGTGTAGTCAGGGGCACTGAAGCTTTCTTT	CASSVVRGTEAFF